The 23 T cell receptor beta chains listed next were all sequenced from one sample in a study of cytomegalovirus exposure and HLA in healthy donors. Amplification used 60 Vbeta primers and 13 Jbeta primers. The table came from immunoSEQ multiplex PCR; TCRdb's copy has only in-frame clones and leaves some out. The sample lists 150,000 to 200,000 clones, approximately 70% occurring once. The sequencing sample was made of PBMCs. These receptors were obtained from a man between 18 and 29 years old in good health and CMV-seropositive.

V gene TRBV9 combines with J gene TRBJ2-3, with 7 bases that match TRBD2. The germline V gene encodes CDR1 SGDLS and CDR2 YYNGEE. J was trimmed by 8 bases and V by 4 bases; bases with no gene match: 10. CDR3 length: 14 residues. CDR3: CASSPGTPGGTQYF. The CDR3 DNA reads TGTGCCAGCAGCCCAGGGACGCCGGGGGGTACGCAGTATTTT.

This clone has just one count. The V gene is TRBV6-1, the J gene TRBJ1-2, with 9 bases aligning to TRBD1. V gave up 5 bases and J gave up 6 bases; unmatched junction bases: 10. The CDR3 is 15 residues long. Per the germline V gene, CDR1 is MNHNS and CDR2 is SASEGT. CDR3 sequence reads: CASSLGTGKINGYTF. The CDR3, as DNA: TGTGCCAGCAGTCTCGGGACAGGGAAAATAAATGGCTACACCTTC.

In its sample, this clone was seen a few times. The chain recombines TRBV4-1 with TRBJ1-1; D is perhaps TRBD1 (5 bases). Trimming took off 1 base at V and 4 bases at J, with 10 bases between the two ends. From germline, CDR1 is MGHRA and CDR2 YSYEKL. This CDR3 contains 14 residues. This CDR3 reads CASSQAGVRTEAFF. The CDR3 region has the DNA TGCGCCAGCAGCCAAGCGGGGGTTCGCACTGAAGCTTTCTTT.

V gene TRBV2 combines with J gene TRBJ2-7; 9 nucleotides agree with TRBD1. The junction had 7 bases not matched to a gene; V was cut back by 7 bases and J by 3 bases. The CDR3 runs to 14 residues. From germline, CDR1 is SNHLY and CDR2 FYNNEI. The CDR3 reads CASTLGTGNYEQYV. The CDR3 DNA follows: TGTGCCAGCACCTTAGGGACAGGGAACTACGAGCAGTACGTC.

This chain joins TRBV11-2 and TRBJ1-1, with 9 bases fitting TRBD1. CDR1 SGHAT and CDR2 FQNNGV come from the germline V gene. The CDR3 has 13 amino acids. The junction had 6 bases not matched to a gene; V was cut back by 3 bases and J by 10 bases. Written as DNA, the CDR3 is TGTGCCAGCAGCTTTGGGACAGGGAGGGTAGCTTTCTTT. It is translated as CASSFGTGRVAFF.

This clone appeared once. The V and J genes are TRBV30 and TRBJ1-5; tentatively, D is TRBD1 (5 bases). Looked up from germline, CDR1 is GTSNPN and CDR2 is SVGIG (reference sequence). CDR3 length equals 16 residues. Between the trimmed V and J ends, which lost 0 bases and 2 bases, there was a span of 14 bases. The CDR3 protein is CAWSVLGSRGNQPQHF. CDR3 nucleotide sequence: TGTGCCTGGAGTGTACTGGGCTCCAGGGGCAATCAGCCCCAGCATTTT.

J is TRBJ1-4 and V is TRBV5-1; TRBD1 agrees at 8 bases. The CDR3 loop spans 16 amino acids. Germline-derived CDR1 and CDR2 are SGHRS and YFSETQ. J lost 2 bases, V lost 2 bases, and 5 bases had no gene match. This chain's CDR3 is CASSFGQGGTNEKLFF. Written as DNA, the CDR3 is TGCGCCAGCAGCTTCGGACAGGGTGGGACTAATGAAAAACTGTTTTTT.

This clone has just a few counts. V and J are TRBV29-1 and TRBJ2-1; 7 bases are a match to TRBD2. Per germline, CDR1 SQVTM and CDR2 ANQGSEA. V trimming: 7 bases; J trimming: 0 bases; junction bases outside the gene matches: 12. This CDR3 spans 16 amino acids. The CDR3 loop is CSALADSSYSYNEQFF. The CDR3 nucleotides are TGCAGCGCTCTAGCGGATTCTTCCTACTCCTACAATGAGCAGTTCTTC.

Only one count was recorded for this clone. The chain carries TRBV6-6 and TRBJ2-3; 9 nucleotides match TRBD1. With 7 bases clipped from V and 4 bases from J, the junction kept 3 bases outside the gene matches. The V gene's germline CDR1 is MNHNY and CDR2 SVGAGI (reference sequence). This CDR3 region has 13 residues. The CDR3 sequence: CASTWTGADTQYF. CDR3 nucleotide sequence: TGTGCCAGCACCTGGACAGGGGCAGATACGCAGTATTTT.

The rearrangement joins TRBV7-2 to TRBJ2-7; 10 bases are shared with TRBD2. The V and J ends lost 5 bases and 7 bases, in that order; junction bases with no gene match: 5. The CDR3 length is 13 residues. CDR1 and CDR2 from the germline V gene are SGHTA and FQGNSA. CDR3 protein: CASSLISGGEQYV. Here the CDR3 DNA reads TGTGCCAGCAGCCTAATTAGCGGGGGGGAGCAGTACGTC.

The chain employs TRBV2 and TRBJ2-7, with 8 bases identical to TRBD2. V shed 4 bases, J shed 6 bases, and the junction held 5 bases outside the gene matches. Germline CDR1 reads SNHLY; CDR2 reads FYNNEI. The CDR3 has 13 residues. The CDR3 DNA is TGTGCCAGCAGTGTTACCCGGGAGGGCGAGCAGTACGTC. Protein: CASSVTREGEQYV.

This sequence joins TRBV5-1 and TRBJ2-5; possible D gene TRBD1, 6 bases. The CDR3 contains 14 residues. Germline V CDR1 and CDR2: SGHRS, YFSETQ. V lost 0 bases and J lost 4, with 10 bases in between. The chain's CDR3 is CASSLGVQGETQYF. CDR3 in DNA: TGCGCCAGCAGCTTGGGGGTACAGGGAGAGACCCAGTACTTC.

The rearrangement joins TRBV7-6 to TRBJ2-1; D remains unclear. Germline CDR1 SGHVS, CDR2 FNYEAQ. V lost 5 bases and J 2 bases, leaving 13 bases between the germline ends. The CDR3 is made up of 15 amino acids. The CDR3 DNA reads TGTGCCAGCAGCCCCTATCCTAGAACCTACAATGAGCAGTTCTTC. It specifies CASSPYPRTYNEQFF.

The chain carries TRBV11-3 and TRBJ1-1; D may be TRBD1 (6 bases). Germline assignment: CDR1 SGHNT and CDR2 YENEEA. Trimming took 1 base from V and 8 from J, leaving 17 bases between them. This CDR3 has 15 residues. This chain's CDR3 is CASSLGGGGRREAFF. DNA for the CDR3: TGTGCCAGCAGCTTAGGTGGGGGGGGCCGGAGAGAAGCTTTCTTT.

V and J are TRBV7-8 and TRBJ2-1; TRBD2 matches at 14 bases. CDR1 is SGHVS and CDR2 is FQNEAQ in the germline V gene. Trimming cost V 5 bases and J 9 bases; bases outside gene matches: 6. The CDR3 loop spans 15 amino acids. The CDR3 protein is CASSTGLAGASEQFF. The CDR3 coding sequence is TGTGCCAGCAGCACGGGACTAGCGGGAGCTAGTGAGCAGTTCTTC. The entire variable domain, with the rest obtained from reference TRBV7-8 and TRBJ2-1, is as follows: GAGVSQSPRYKVAKRGQDVALRCDPISGHVSLFWYQQALGQGPEFLTYFQNEAQLDKSGLPSDRFFAERPEGSVSTLKIQRTQQEDSAVYLCASSTGLAGASEQFFGPGTRLTVL.

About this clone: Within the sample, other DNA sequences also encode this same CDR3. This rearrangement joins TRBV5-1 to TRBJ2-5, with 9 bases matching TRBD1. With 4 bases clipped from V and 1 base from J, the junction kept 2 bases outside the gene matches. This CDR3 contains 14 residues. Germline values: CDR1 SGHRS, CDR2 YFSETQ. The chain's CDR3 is CASSPGQGQETQYF. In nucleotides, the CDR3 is TGCGCCAGCAGCCCGGGACAGGGCCAAGAGACCCAGTACTTC.

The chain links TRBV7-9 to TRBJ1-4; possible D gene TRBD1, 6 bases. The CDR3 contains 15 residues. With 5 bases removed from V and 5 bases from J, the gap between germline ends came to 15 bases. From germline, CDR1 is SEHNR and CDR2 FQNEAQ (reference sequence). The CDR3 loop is CASSDQGWGNEKLFF. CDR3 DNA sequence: TGTGCCAGCAGCGACCAGGGGTGGGGGAATGAAAAACTGTTTTTT.

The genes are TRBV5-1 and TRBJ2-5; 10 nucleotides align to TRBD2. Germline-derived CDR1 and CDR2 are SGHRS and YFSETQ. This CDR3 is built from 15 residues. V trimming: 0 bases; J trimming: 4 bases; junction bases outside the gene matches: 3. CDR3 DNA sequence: TGCGCCAGCAGCTTGGGGGCTAGCGGGGGAGAGACCCAGTACTTC. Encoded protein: CASSLGASGGETQYF.

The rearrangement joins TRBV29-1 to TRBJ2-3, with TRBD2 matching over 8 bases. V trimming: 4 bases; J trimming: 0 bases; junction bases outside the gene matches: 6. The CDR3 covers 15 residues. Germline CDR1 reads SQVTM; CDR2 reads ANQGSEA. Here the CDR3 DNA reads TGCAGCGTTGCTCCTAGCGGGTATAGCACAGATACGCAGTATTTT. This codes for CSVAPSGYSTDTQYF.

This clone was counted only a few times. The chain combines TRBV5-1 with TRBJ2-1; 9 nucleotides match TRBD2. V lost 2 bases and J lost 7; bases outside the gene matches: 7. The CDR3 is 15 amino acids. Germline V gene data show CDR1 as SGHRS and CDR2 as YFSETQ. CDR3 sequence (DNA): TGCGCCAGCAGCTTATTAGCGGGAGAAGGGAATGAGCAGTTCTTC. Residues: CASSLLAGEGNEQFF.

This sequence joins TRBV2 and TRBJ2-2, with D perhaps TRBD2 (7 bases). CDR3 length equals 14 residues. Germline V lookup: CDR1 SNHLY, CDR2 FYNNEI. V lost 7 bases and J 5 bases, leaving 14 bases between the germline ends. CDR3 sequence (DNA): TGTGCCAGCAAAATGGAGGGGGGGACCGGGGAGCTGTTTTTT. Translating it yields CASKMEGGTGELFF. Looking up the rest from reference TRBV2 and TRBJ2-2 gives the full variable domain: EPEVTQTPSHQVTQMGQEVILRCVPISNHLYFYWYRQILGQKVEFLVSFYNNEISEKSEIFDDQFSVERPDGSNFTLKIRSTKLEDSAMYFCASKMEGGTGELFFGEGSRLTVL.

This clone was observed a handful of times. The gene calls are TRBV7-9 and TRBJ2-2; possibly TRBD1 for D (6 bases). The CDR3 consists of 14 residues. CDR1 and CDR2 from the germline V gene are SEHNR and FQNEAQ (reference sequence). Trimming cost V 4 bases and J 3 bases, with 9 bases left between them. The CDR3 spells CASSSRGYTGELFF. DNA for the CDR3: TGTGCCAGCAGCTCAAGGGGGTACACCGGGGAGCTGTTTTTT.

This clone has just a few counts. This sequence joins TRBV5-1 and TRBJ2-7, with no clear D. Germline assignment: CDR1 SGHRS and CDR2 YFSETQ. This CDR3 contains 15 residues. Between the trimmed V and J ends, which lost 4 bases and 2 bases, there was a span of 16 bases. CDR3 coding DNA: TGCGCCAGCAGCCCCGGGTACGGAACAACCTACGAGCAGTACGTC. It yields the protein CASSPGYGTTYEQYV.